One and the same sample provided the 27 T cell receptor beta chains below, sequenced in a study of shared clonotypes between healthy human individuals. Assay used: immunoSEQ multiplex PCR; TCRdb lists only in-frame clones, some missing. In the table there are more than 2 million clones, roughly 94% of which are singletons. Sequencing used naive CD4+ T cells sorted from blood. Subset defined: CD45RA+ positively selected. These TCRs come from a man younger than 35 in good health.

The chain uses TRBV25-1 and TRBJ2-1, with D possibly matching TRBD1 (5 bases). The ends were cut back, 1 base at V and 2 bases at J, with 6 bases in the middle. CDR1 is MGHDK, CDR2 SYGVNS, per germline. CDR3 length equals 14 residues. This CDR3 reads CASSESQAYNEQFF. CDR3 coding DNA: TGTGCCAGCAGTGAATCACAGGCCTACAATGAGCAGTTCTTC.

This clone was seen repeatedly, ten times or more. The chain recombines TRBV6-4 with TRBJ1-2, with D possibly TRBD1 on 5 matching bases. The germline V gene encodes CDR1 MRHNA and CDR2 SNTAGT. The CDR3 has 12 residues. The V end lost 0 bases, the J end lost 8 bases, and 7 bases lay between the germline ends. DNA of the CDR3: TGTGCCAGCAGTGACTCAAGGACAGGCTACACCTTC. Translating gives CASSDSRTGYTF.

Worth noting for this clone: The identical CDR3 is also encoded by other nucleotide sequences in the sample. The chain carries TRBV2 and TRBJ1-2; 8 nucleotides match TRBD1. This CDR3 has 14 residues. CDR1 and CDR2 (germline): SNHLY, FYNNEI. J gave up 2 bases and V 2 bases, and 1 base lay outside the gene matches. DNA of the CDR3: TGTGCCAGCAGTGAACAGGGGGCCAACTATGGCTACACCTTC. Amino acids: CASSEQGANYGYTF.

This chain uses TRBV19 with TRBJ2-7, with D possibly matching TRBD1 (6 bases). This CDR3 has 14 amino acids. Germline CDR1 LNHDA, CDR2 SQIVND (reference sequence). V lost 5 bases and J 5 bases, leaving 16 bases between the germline ends. The CDR3: CASSGTGIWDEQYF. In nucleotides, the CDR3 is TGTGCCAGTAGTGGCACAGGGATTTGGGACGAGCAGTACTTC.

As DNA, the CDR3 is TGCGCCAGCAGCCAAGATGCAGCGGGGGCGTCGGATACGCAGTATTTT. Translating gives CASSQDAAGASDTQYF. This sequence joins TRBV4-3 and TRBJ2-3, with 8 bases matching TRBD2. V lost 0 bases, J lost 6 bases, and 8 bases stayed unmatched. The germline V gene has CDR1 LGHNA and CDR2 YSLEER. The CDR3 is 16 amino acids.

J is TRBJ2-1 and V is TRBV5-1, with 11 bases lining up with TRBD2. In germline, CDR1 is SGHRS, CDR2 YFSETQ. The CDR3 consists of 18 residues. Unmatched junction bases numbered 6, after V lost 0 bases and J lost 1 base. CDR3 DNA sequence: TGCGCCAGCAGCTTGGGACTAGCGGGAACCTGGTCCTACAATGAGCAGTTCTTC. This codes for CASSLGLAGTWSYNEQFF.

V usage is TRBV5-1 and J usage is TRBJ2-2; tentative D call: TRBD2 (6 bases). The CDR3 length is 14 residues. V lost 4 bases to trimming and J lost 6 bases, with 13 bases between them. Germline-derived CDR1 and CDR2 are SGHRS and YFSETQ. CDR3 in amino acids: CASSLEGVAGELFF. The CDR3 bases are TGCGCCAGCAGCCTGGAGGGTGTCGCCGGGGAGCTGTTTTTT.

The chain links TRBV10-2 to TRBJ2-7, with 7 nucleotides matching TRBD1. Germline CDR1 and CDR2: WSHSY and SAAADI. The junction had 16 bases not matched to a gene; V was cut back by 7 bases and J by 7 bases. CDR3 length equals 15 residues. The CDR3 region has the DNA TGCGCCAGCAAGGAACCCGGGACAGAGGTCGGGGAGCAGTACTTC. It codes for CASKEPGTEVGEQYF.

This clone was counted a single time. The rearrangement joins TRBV7-2 to TRBJ1-1, with D tentatively TRBD1 (5 bases). CDR1 is SGHTA and CDR2 is FQGNSA in the germline V gene. Trimming pared 3 bases from V and 1 base from J, leaving 21 bases between. There are 18 residues in the CDR3. Here the CDR3 reads CASSLGVDTSIGNTEAFF. The CDR3 region has the DNA TGTGCCAGCAGCTTGGGGGTCGACACCTCAATCGGGAACACTGAAGCTTTCTTT.

The V gene is TRBV19, the J gene TRBJ1-2; weak D call: TRBD1 (5 bases). This CDR3 contains 14 residues. Germline V gene lookup returns CDR1 LNHDA and CDR2 SQIVND (reference sequence). The V end lost 3 bases, the J end lost 5 bases, and 13 bases lay between the germline ends. This CDR3 is CASSMRSTGYGYTF. For the CDR3, the DNA is TGTGCCAGTAGTATGCGGTCAACAGGTTATGGCTACACCTTC.

The chain carries TRBV14 and TRBJ1-6; D uncertain. Germline V gene sequence: CDR1 SGHDN, CDR2 FVKESK. Trimming cost V 0 bases and J 9 bases, with 9 bases left between them. This CDR3 is 14 amino acids long. CDR3 sequence (DNA): TGTGCCAGCAGCCAAGAGCTTTCGGGTTCACCCCTCCACTTT. Encoded protein: CASSQELSGSPLHF.

The CDR3 reads CASRSQGYGYTF. DNA for the CDR3: TGTGCCAGCAGGTCACAGGGATATGGCTACACCTTC. The gene calls are TRBV6-5 and TRBJ1-2; D might be TRBD1 (6 bases). In germline, CDR1 is MNHEY, CDR2 SVGAGI. This CDR3 is 12 amino acids long. Between the trimmed V and J ends, which lost 6 bases and 5 bases, there was a span of 10 bases.

This clone was recorded only once. The rearrangement joins TRBV25-1 to TRBJ2-7; no clear D. The germline V and J ends were trimmed by 3 bases and 1 base, with 7 bases remaining between them. The CDR3 is 13 amino acids. Germline CDR1 and CDR2: MGHDK and SYGVNS. CDR3 sequence reads: CASSDSPSYEQYF. CDR3 nucleotides: TGTGCCAGCAGTGACAGTCCATCCTACGAGCAGTACTTC.

This clone was observed many times. The sample has other DNA sequences that encode this CDR3 too. The J gene is TRBJ1-1, the V gene TRBV29-1; 7 bases agree with TRBD1. The CDR3 extends over 14 amino acids. In germline, CDR1 is SQVTM, CDR2 ANQGSEA. The trim removed 6 bases at V and 0 bases at J, leaving 7 bases unmatched. The CDR3 DNA follows: TGCAGCGTCCACCCCGGGACAGTGAACACTGAAGCTTTCTTT. Translating it yields CSVHPGTVNTEAFF.

The V and J genes are TRBV5-1 and TRBJ2-2; 10 positions match TRBD2. The CDR3 consists of 14 residues. The germline V gene has CDR1 SGHRS and CDR2 YFSETQ. After removal of 4 bases from V and 5 bases from J, the junction contained 2 bases not matched to a gene. The CDR3 nucleotides are TGCGCCAGCAGCCCGGGACTAGCGACCGGGGAGCTGTTTTTT. This gives the protein CASSPGLATGELFF.

The genes are TRBV7-9 and TRBJ1-1, with a weak D call TRBD1 (5 bases). CDR3 size: 15 residues. V was trimmed by 1 base and J by 4 bases, leaving 13 bases between them. Germline V gene sequence: CDR1 SEHNR, CDR2 FQNEAQ (reference sequence). The CDR3: CASSLGWGSSTEAFF. As DNA, the CDR3 is TGTGCCAGCAGCTTAGGGTGGGGCAGTAGCACTGAAGCTTTCTTT.

The chain combines TRBV19 with TRBJ2-5, with D possibly being TRBD1 (6 bases). Germline assignment: CDR1 LNHDA and CDR2 SQIVND (reference sequence). The CDR3 runs 13 residues. The V and J ends lost 7 bases and 3 bases respectively, with 12 bases between them. This CDR3 is CASMGQTKETQYF. The CDR3 DNA sequence: TGTGCCAGTATGGGACAAACAAAAGAGACCCAGTACTTC.

The rearrangement joins TRBV5-4 to TRBJ2-5, with a possible D match to TRBD1 (5 bases). V lost 10 bases and J lost 2, with 15 bases in between. There are 13 residues in the CDR3. Germline V gene sequence: CDR1 SGHNT, CDR2 YYREEE (reference sequence). This chain's CDR3 is CASKGPGQETQYF. CDR3 coding DNA: TGTGCCTCCAAGGGCCCAGGGCAAGAGACCCAGTACTTC.

J is TRBJ1-1 and V is TRBV9, with D possibly TRBD1 on 5 matching bases. The CDR3 spans 14 residues. V was clipped by 4 bases and J by 3 bases, with 13 bases between them. Germline V gene lookup returns CDR1 SGDLS and CDR2 YYNGEE. The CDR3 DNA is TGTGCCAGCAGCTTCCGGACGGGGGACACTGAAGCTTTCTTT. It encodes CASSFRTGDTEAFF.

The chain employs TRBV11-3 and TRBJ2-3, with D unresolved. V lost 4 bases and J lost 3, with 8 bases in between. The CDR3 is 13 amino acids. Germline lookup yields CDR1 SGHNT and CDR2 YENEEA. This CDR3 is CASSSPETDTQYF. The CDR3 coding sequence is TGTGCCAGCAGCTCGCCAGAGACAGATACGCAGTATTTT.

The rearrangement links TRBV6-4 to TRBJ2-4; a possible D gene is TRBD2 (6 bases). The germline V and J ends were trimmed by 5 bases and 1 base, with 15 bases remaining between them. The CDR3 sequence is 16 residues long. The V gene's germline CDR1 is MRHNA and CDR2 SNTAGT. The CDR3 bases are TGTGCCAGCAGTCATCATGGGGGGATGGCCAAAAACATTCAGTACTTC. Encoded protein: CASSHHGGMAKNIQYF.

The chain links TRBV5-8 to TRBJ2-7; D gene uncertain. CDR1 and CDR2 from the germline V gene are SGHTS and YDEGEE. CDR3 length: 14 residues. V lost 7 bases to trimming and J lost 2 bases, with 16 bases between them. This CDR3 reads CASGKDTTPYEQYF. For the CDR3, the DNA is TGTGCCAGCGGGAAAGACACCACCCCCTACGAGCAGTACTTC. Complete variable domain (other parts from reference TRBV5-8 and TRBJ2-7): EAGVTQSPTHLIKTRGQQATLRCSPISGHTSVYWYQQALGLGLQFLLWYDEGEERNRGNFPPRFSGRQFPNYSSELNVNALELEDSALYLCASGKDTTPYEQYFGPGTRLTVT.

J is TRBJ1-1 and V is TRBV9; 9 nucleotides agree with TRBD1. Per the germline V gene, CDR1 is SGDLS and CDR2 is YYNGEE. The CDR3 contains 14 residues. V shed 4 bases, J shed 8 bases, and the junction held 9 bases outside the gene matches. As DNA, the CDR3 is TGTGCCAGCAGCAACCGGGACAGGGTATCCGAAGCTTTCTTT. Translated, it gives CASSNRDRVSEAFF.

The rearrangement links TRBV2 to TRBJ1-2, with D uncertain. CDR3 length: 12 residues. With 5 bases removed from V and 5 bases from J, the gap between germline ends came to 9 bases. Looked up from germline, CDR1 is SNHLY and CDR2 is FYNNEI. CDR3 amino acids: CASSLHSYGYTF. CDR3 sequence (DNA): TGTGCCAGCAGTTTACACAGTTATGGCTACACCTTC.

The chain recombines TRBV12-2 with TRBJ2-7; the table's D gene call, TRBD1, was not cross checked with the DNA. TRBV12-2 is given as a pseudogene. This CDR3 is 15 amino acids long. The CDR3 loop is CASRLASRGLGEQYF. CDR3 DNA sequence: TGTGCAAGTCGCTTAGCTAGCAGGGGATTGGGAGAGCAGTACTTC.

The chain employs TRBV27 and TRBJ2-5; the D gene is possibly TRBD2 (7 bases). The ends were cut back, 10 bases at V and 2 bases at J, with 35 bases in the middle. The CDR3 is 20 amino acids. Germline-derived CDR1 and CDR2 are MNHEY and SMNVEV (reference sequence). CDR3 amino acids: CAIRVTYGGPQYTSQETQYF. CDR3 DNA sequence: TGTGCCATCCGAGTTACGTACGGGGGGCCACAATACACCTCTCAAGAGACCCAGTACTTC.

This chain connects TRBV19 to TRBJ2-1; TRBD2 agrees at 10 bases. From germline, CDR1 is LNHDA and CDR2 SQIVND (reference sequence). This CDR3 contains 16 residues. V was clipped by 1 base and J by 8 bases; unmatched bases: 8. This CDR3 is CASSIGGSGRAHEQFF. The CDR3 DNA follows: TGTGCCAGTAGTATAGGAGGCAGCGGGAGGGCACATGAGCAGTTCTTC.